The TCR beta chain described here comes from a study of T cell responses to AZD1222 COVID-19 vaccine. A single count supports this clone. Its antigen is unknown. Study-wide results and limits: Across spike, vaccine-associated CD4 TCRs were found, dominant at 160-218 and 743-854. Nearly half of the spike-specific TCRs reportedly recognize variant regions that carry no mutations. None of the repertoires were sampled until the peak T cell response had passed.

The repertoire was sequenced with immunoSEQ multiplex PCR; TCRdb's copy has only in-frame clones and lacks some. The sample includes 150,000 to 180,000 clones, over 75% of them seen just once. V lost 3 bases, J lost 5 bases, and 2 bases lay in between. The CDR3 totals 11 residues. Looked up from germline, CDR1 is MNHEY and CDR2 is SMNVEV (reference sequence). The rearrangement joins TRBV27 to TRBJ2-4; D gene uncertain. The sequenced sample was peripheral blood, obtained on day 0 of AZD1222 vaccination. This TCR came from an adult in good health. For the CDR3, the DNA is TGTGCCAGCAGTTTCCAAAACATTCAGTACTTC. It codes for CASSFQNIQYF.